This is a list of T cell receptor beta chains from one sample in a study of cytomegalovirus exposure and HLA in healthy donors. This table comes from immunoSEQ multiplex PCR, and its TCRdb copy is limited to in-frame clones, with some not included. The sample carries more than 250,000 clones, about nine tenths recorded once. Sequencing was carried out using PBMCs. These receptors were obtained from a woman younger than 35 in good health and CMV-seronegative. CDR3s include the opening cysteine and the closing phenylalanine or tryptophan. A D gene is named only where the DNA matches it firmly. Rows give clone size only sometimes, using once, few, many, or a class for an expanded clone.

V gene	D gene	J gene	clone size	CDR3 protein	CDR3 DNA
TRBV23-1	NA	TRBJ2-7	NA	CASSQPGLGSYEQYF	TGCGCCAGCAGTCAACCAGGTTTGGGCTCCTACGAGCAGTACTTC
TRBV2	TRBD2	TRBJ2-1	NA	CASSGLARNVGQFF	TGTGCCAGCAGTGGACTAGCGAGAAACGTAGGGCAGTTCTTC
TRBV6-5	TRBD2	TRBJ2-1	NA	CASSDGTSGRNEQFF	TGTGCCAGCAGCGACGGGACTAGCGGGAGGAATGAGCAGTTCTTC
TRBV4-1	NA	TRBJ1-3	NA	CASSQVWGDYSGNTIYF	TGCGCCAGCAGCCAGGTTTGGGGGGATTACTCTGGAAACACCATATATTTT
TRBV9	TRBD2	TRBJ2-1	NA	CASSAGTSGNSYNEQFF	TGTGCCAGCAGCGCCGGGACTAGCGGGAACTCATACAATGAGCAGTTCTTC
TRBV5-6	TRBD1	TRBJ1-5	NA	CASSLWDRVNQPQHF	TGTGCCAGCAGCTTGTGGGACAGGGTGAATCAGCCCCAGCATTTT
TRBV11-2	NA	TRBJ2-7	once	CASSLESGRTPEQYF	TGTGCCAGCAGCTTAGAAAGCGGCAGAACGCCCGAGCAGTACTTC
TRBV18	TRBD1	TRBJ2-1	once	CASSPQGGQGSNNEQFF	TGTGCCAGCTCACCGCAAGGGGGACAGGGGTCCAACAATGAGCAGTTCTTC
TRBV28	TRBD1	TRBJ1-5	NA	CASSLWGTGVDNQPQHF	TGTGCCAGCAGTTTATGGGGGACAGGGGTAGACAATCAGCCCCAGCATTTT
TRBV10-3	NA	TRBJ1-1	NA	CAISERQIEAFF	TGTGCCATCAGTGAACGACAGATAGAAGCTTTCTTT
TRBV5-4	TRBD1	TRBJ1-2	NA	CASSLDRGVYGYTF	TGTGCCAGCAGCTTGGACAGGGGCGTTTATGGCTACACCTTC
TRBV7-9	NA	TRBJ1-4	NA	CASSLETENEKLFF	TGTGCCAGCAGCTTGGAGACAGAAAATGAAAAACTGTTTTTT
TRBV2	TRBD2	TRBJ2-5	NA	CASRDGLAGETQYF	TGTGCCAGCAGGGACGGGTTAGCGGGGGAGACCCAGTACTTC
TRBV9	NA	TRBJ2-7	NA	CASSVEWDSGSYEQYF	TGTGCCAGCAGCGTAGAATGGGACTCAGGTTCCTACGAGCAGTACTTC
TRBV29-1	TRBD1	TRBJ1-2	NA	CSVGGQTKSYTF	TGCAGCGTTGGGGGACAGACTAAGAGCTACACCTTC
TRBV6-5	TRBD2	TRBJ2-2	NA	CASSLAGSTGELFF	TGTGCCAGCAGCCTAGCGGGGAGTACCGGGGAGCTGTTTTTT
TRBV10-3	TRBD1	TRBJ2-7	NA	CAIRAQGSHEQYF	TGTGCCATCAGGGCACAGGGGTCCCACGAGCAGTACTTC